Shown below are 30 T cell receptor beta chains from a single sample sequenced in a study of Graves' ophthalmopathy and Graves' hyperthyroidism. As the template, RNA transcripts were used to amplify TCR beta CDR3 regions. A first-round RT-PCR used HTBI primers, followed by a second-round multiplex PCR. One entry per CDR3 protein, called by TCRdb with MiXCR from the multiplex PCR reads. Of a few hundred thousand distinct CDR3 sequences listed, about two fifths are singletons. Input material: peripheral blood or thyroid tissue (not recorded which). All receptors come from an adult man with Graves' hyperthyroidism.

In this sample, this clonotype turned up many times. The chain employs TRBV13 and TRBJ2-7, with TRBD2 identical over 13 bases. J lost 0 bases, V lost 4 bases, and 6 bases had no gene match. CDR1 is PRHDT and CDR2 is FYEKMQ in the germline V gene (reference sequence). The CDR3 covers 17 residues. CDR3 nucleotides: TGTGCCAGCAGCTCCGGGACTAGCGGGGCCCACTCCTACGAGCAGTACTTC. It codes for CASSSGTSGAHSYEQYF. Variable domain in full (rest from reference TRBV13 and TRBJ2-7): AAGVIQSPRHLIKEKRETATLKCYPIPRHDTVYWYQQGPGQDPQFLISFYEKMQSDKGSIPDRFSAQQFSDYHSELNMSSLELGDSALYFCASSSGTSGAHSYEQYFGPGTRLTVT.

Ten or more counts support this clonotype. The gene calls are TRBV12-3 or TRBV12-4 and TRBJ2-5, with 9 bases that match TRBD2. The ends lost 6 bases at V and 4 bases at J; junction bases unmatched: 9. The CDR3 loop spans 15 amino acids. CDR3 sequence reads: CASSRGVAGVETQYF. In DNA form, the CDR3 reads TGTGCCAGCAGCCGCGGGGTAGCGGGAGTAGAGACCCAGTACTTC.

This clonotype has a count of ten or more. The J gene is TRBJ1-1, the V gene TRBV7-9, with D perhaps TRBD1 (5 bases). Germline CDR1 SEHNR, CDR2 FQNEAQ (reference sequence). Trimming cost V 4 bases and J 0 bases, with 12 bases left between them. The CDR3 totals 15 residues. The chain's CDR3 is CASSSETGMNTEAFF. The DNA of the CDR3 is TGTGCCAGCAGCTCAGAAACAGGCATGAACACTGAAGCTTTCTTT.

This clonotype has more than one count but fewer than ten. The chain recombines TRBV7-9 with TRBJ1-3; D unclear. The germline V and J ends were trimmed by 1 base and 0 bases, with 10 bases remaining between them. The CDR3 runs 16 residues. Germline CDR1 and CDR2: SEHNR and FQNEAQ (reference sequence). The CDR3 DNA reads as TGTGCCAGCAGCTTAGAGCGGTCCCACTCTGGAAACACCATATATTTT. This gives the protein CASSLERSHSGNTIYF.

This clonotype was observed many times. The chain carries TRBV5-8 and TRBJ2-7, with TRBD2 identical over 14 bases. This CDR3 has 18 residues. V shed 4 bases, J shed 2 bases, and the junction held 11 bases outside the gene matches. Germline loops: CDR1 SGHTS, CDR2 YDEGEE. DNA for the CDR3: TGTGCCAGCAGCATGGTTGGGGGGACTAGCGGGAGACCCTACGAGCAGTACTTC. This codes for CASSMVGGTSGRPYEQYF.

The J gene is TRBJ2-7, the V gene TRBV19; D possibly corresponds to TRBD2 (7 bases). The J call may not be correct, given that the DNA end is closer to TRBJ2-1. The CDR3 has 16 amino acids. The germline V gene encodes CDR1 LNHDA and CDR2 SQIVND (reference sequence). The CDR3 nucleotides are TGTGCCAGTAGGCAACCTGTCGGTGGGGAGGGGGGTGAGCAGTTCTTC. Translated, it gives CASRQPVGGEGGEQFF.

The chain uses TRBV7-9 and TRBJ1-2; 12 bases agree with TRBD1. This CDR3 has 16 amino acids. V trimming: 5 bases; J trimming: 7 bases; junction bases outside the gene matches: 11. Germline V CDR1 and CDR2: SEHNR, FQNEAQ (reference sequence). CDR3 loop: CASSPRPGQGALGYTF. The DNA for the CDR3 is TGTGCCAGCAGCCCCAGACCGGGACAGGGGGCGCTTGGCTACACCTTC.

This clonotype was recorded many times. The V and J genes are TRBV6-5 and TRBJ2-7; TRBD2 aligns across 8 bases. The germline V gene encodes CDR1 MNHEY and CDR2 SVGAGI. V lost 2 bases and J lost 4; bases outside the gene matches: 7. The CDR3 has 15 amino acids. CDR3: CASSYSGSSGYEQYF. CDR3 nucleotide sequence: TGTGCCAGCAGTTACAGCGGGAGTTCGGGATACGAGCAGTACTTC.

This chain uses TRBV5-8 with TRBJ2-2; the D gene is possibly TRBD2 (7 bases). The V end lost 3 bases, the J end lost 0 bases, and 9 bases lay between the germline ends. This CDR3 region has 15 residues. Germline CDR1 and CDR2: SGHTS and YDEGEE. CDR3 loop: CASSWGGPNTGELFF. The CDR3 DNA reads TGTGCCAGCAGCTGGGGGGGCCCGAACACCGGGGAGCTGTTTTTT. Full variable domain (missing parts from reference TRBV5-8 and TRBJ2-2): EAGVTQSPTHLIKTRGQQATLRCSPISGHTSVYWYQQALGLGLQFLLWYDEGEERNRGNFPPRFSGRQFPNYSSELNVNALELEDSALYLCASSWGGPNTGELFFGEGSRLTVL.

This CDR3 is CSWTGNTEAFF. CDR3 sequence (DNA): TGCAGCTGGACAGGAAACACTGAAGCTTTCTTT. The rearrangement joins TRBV29-1 to TRBJ1-1; 7 positions agree with TRBD1. J gave up 2 bases and V 8 bases, and 2 bases lay outside the gene matches. The CDR3 has 11 residues. The V gene's germline CDR1 is SQVTM and CDR2 ANQGSEA.

In its sample, this clonotype was seen many times. The CDR3 is CASSRQTGGNEQYF. The CDR3 DNA follows: TGTGCCAGCAGCCGCCAAACAGGGGGTAACGAGCAGTACTTC. This sequence joins TRBV7-9 and TRBJ2-7, with TRBD1 matching over 8 bases. CDR1 and CDR2 (germline): SEHNR, FQNEAQ (reference sequence). The CDR3 has 14 amino acids. The V segment lost 5 bases and the J segment 5 bases; nucleotides outside the gene matches: 8.

This clonotype was observed many times. This chain uses TRBV7-3 with TRBJ2-2; D not certain. CDR1 is SGHTA and CDR2 is FQGTGA in the germline V gene. The ends were cut back, 5 bases at V and 0 bases at J, with 10 bases in the middle. The CDR3 has 15 residues. CDR3 amino acids: CASSPDGTNTGELFF. CDR3 bases: TGTGCCAGCAGCCCAGACGGCACGAACACCGGGGAGCTGTTTTTT.

The sample holds many counts of this clonotype. The J gene is TRBJ1-2, the V gene TRBV12-3 or TRBV12-4; D is perhaps TRBD1 (6 bases). The ends were cut back, 5 bases at V and 6 bases at J, with 10 bases in the middle. CDR3 length: 12 residues. The CDR3 loop reads CASSRDRNGYTF. CDR3 sequence (DNA): TGTGCCAGCAGTCGCGACAGGAATGGCTACACCTTC.

On this clonotype: This may be a read error: a much more frequent sequence differs by one nucleotide. The chain links TRBV7-2 to TRBJ2-5; 7 positions agree with TRBD2. Losses at the gene ends were 3 bases for V and 5 bases for J; bases not matched to a gene: 6. Germline V CDR1 and CDR2: SGHTA, FQGNSA. The CDR3 length is 14 residues. The chain's CDR3 is CASSLREGCETQYF. For the CDR3, the DNA is TGTGCCAGCAGCTTGAGGGAGGGGTGTGAGACCCAGTACTTC.

This clonotype was counted at least ten times. This chain joins TRBV19 and TRBJ2-5, with D unclear. This CDR3 is built from 14 residues. V was shortened by 3 bases and J by 2 bases, with 10 bases between the two germline ends. CDR1 and CDR2 (germline): LNHDA, SQIVND (reference sequence). CDR3: CASSIEARQETQYF. CDR3 in DNA: TGTGCCAGTAGTATCGAGGCCAGACAAGAGACCCAGTACTTC.

This clonotype was seen many times. The chain couples TRBV4-1 to TRBJ2-7; 9 bases match TRBD1. The ends lost 3 bases at V and 3 bases at J; junction bases unmatched: 3. CDR1 MGHRA and CDR2 YSYEKL come from the germline V gene. The CDR3 runs to 14 residues. CDR3 loop: CASSQGQGYYEQYF. The CDR3, as DNA: TGCGCCAGCAGCCAGGGACAGGGTTACTACGAGCAGTACTTC.

This sequence joins TRBV7-3 and TRBJ2-5, with TRBD2 as a possible D gene (7 bases). Trimming pared 7 bases from V and 1 base from J, leaving 13 bases between. This CDR3 spans 14 amino acids. The germline gives CDR1 SGHTA, CDR2 FQGTGA. CDR3 nucleotide sequence: TGTGCCAGCACCCTGGGGGGGCCCCAAGAGACCCAGTACTTC. Translation: CASTLGGPQETQYF.

This clonotype was detected many times. J is TRBJ1-1 and V is TRBV11-2, with a possible D match to TRBD1 (6 bases). Trimming shortened V by 4 bases and J by 1 base, and 10 bases separated the two germline ends. Germline CDR1 SGHAT, CDR2 FQNNGV. The CDR3 runs to 14 residues. CDR3: CASSSGQPNTEAFF. In nucleotides, the CDR3 is TGTGCCAGCAGCTCTGGACAGCCGAACACTGAAGCTTTCTTT.

This clonotype was seen repeatedly, ten times or more. The chain uses TRBV2 and TRBJ2-7, with TRBD1 matching 7 bases. Trimming cost V 7 bases and J 1 base; bases outside gene matches: 4. This CDR3 region has 13 residues. Germline CDR1 is SNHLY and CDR2 is FYNNEI. CDR3 DNA sequence: TGTGCCAGCAATTACAGGGGTTCCTACGAGCAGTACTTC. Its translation is CASNYRGSYEQYF. Supplemented by reference TRBV2 and TRBJ2-7, the full variable domain reads EPEVTQTPSHQVTQMGQEVILRCVPISNHLYFYWYRQILGQKVEFLVSFYNNEISEKSEIFDDQFSVERPDGSNFTLKIRSTKLEDSAMYFCASNYRGSYEQYFGPGTRLTVT.

This clonotype was counted ten times or more. This chain joins TRBV2 and TRBJ2-1; D ambiguous. Germline V gene lookup returns CDR1 SNHLY and CDR2 FYNNEI. Between the trimmed V and J ends, which lost 6 bases and 0 bases, there was a span of 15 bases. The CDR3 spans 16 residues. CDR3 sequence (DNA): TGTGCCAGCAGCAGTTCTTACAGCAGCTCCTACAATGAGCAGTTCTTC. Translating it yields CASSSSYSSSYNEQFF.

This clonotype was seen many times. The chain has TRBV28 and TRBJ2-7; D is perhaps TRBD2 (6 bases). The CDR3 runs 15 residues. Trimming pared 1 base from V and 0 bases from J, leaving 10 bases between. Germline V gene data show CDR1 as MDHEN and CDR2 as SYDVKM. The CDR3, as DNA: TGTGCCAGCAGTTTATCAGGGACTTACTCCTACGAGCAGTACTTC. Residues: CASSLSGTYSYEQYF.

This clonotype was counted a few times. The chain uses TRBV24-1 and TRBJ2-3; tentatively, D is TRBD2 (5 bases). CDR3 length equals 15 residues. CDR1 and CDR2 (germline): KGHDR, SFDVKD. V was trimmed by 4 bases and J by 2 bases, leaving 12 bases between them. The CDR3 spells CATSEPGITTDTQYF. The DNA for the CDR3 is TGTGCCACCAGTGAACCCGGGATCACCACAGATACGCAGTATTTT.

The J gene is TRBJ2-5, the V gene TRBV28, with 7 bases that match TRBD2. The germline gives CDR1 MDHEN, CDR2 SYDVKM. This CDR3 spans 18 amino acids. Losses at the gene ends were 0 bases for V and 0 bases for J; bases not matched to a gene: 10. The CDR3 coding sequence is TGTGCCAGCAGTTTATGGGGCCTGGGCGGGGGATACCAAGAGACCCAGTACTTC. It yields the protein CASSLWGLGGGYQETQYF.

This clonotype occurred a few times. The DNA of the CDR3 is TGTGCCAGCAGTTATCAGGGATCGGGAGAGACCCAGTACTTC. Translated, it gives CASSYQGSGETQYF. The chain is built from TRBV28 and TRBJ2-5; D is perhaps TRBD1 (5 bases). V lost 4 bases, J lost 4 bases, and 13 bases lay in between. This CDR3 spans 14 amino acids. CDR1 and CDR2 from the germline V gene are MDHEN and SYDVKM.

Concerning this clonotype itself: One base away lies a much larger clone, so this may be a sequencing read error. The chain combines TRBV5-1 with TRBJ2-7; D unresolved. This CDR3 has 13 residues. Germline V CDR1 and CDR2: SGHRS, YFSETQ. CDR3 loop: CASSFPDTYGQYF. CDR3 sequence (DNA): TGCGCCAGCAGCTTCCCAGATACCTACGGGCAGTACTTC.

This rearrangement joins TRBV3-1 to TRBJ1-5; D perhaps matches TRBD1 (6 bases). Germline values: CDR1 LGHDT, CDR2 YNNKEL (reference sequence). Trimming took 3 bases from V and 4 from J, leaving 10 bases between them. This CDR3 spans 14 amino acids. The CDR3 sequence is CASSHRGENQPQHF. The CDR3 DNA sequence: TGTGCCAGCAGCCACAGGGGAGAGAATCAGCCCCAGCATTTT.

The chain joins TRBV7-2 to TRBJ1-1, with 10 bases lining up with TRBD1. Per the germline V gene, CDR1 is SGHTA and CDR2 is FQGNSA. The CDR3 runs 16 residues. J gave up 1 base and V 1 base, and 3 bases lay outside the gene matches. The CDR3 DNA is TGTGCCAGCAGCTTAGTTGGGACAGGGGCGAACACTGAAGCTTTCTTT. Translation: CASSLVGTGANTEAFF.

The table lists this clonotype with many counts. The chain combines TRBV5-8 with TRBJ2-7; tentative D call: TRBD1 (7 bases). V shed 4 bases and J shed 3 bases, with 11 bases lying between them. Per germline, CDR1 SGHTS and CDR2 YDEGEE. The CDR3 covers 13 residues. For the CDR3, the DNA is TGTGCCAGCAGCCCGGGGGACAGCTACGAGCAGTACTTC. Protein: CASSPGDSYEQYF.

Many counts were recorded for this clonotype. V is TRBV2 and J is TRBJ2-7; 8 bases line up with TRBD1. CDR1 SNHLY and CDR2 FYNNEI come from the germline V gene. V lost 10 bases, J lost 5 bases, and 7 bases stayed unmatched. The CDR3 is 12 residues long. CDR3 coding DNA: TGTGCCATCAGGGGGCCCCCCGACGAGCAGTACTTC. The encoded protein is CAIRGPPDEQYF. The whole variable domain, filled in from reference TRBV2 and TRBJ2-7, reads EPEVTQTPSHQVTQMGQEVILRCVPISNHLYFYWYRQILGQKVEFLVSFYNNEISEKSEIFDDQFSVERPDGSNFTLKIRSTKLEDSAMYFCAIRGPPDEQYFGPGTRLTVT.

This clonotype was observed many times. This sequence joins TRBV24-1 and TRBJ2-5; D gene unclear. Germline CDR1 and CDR2: KGHDR and SFDVKD. The CDR3 has 13 residues. V was clipped by 6 bases and J by 5 bases, with 12 bases between them. CDR3: CATSLGPEETQYF. CDR3 DNA sequence: TGTGCCACCAGTCTCGGGCCTGAGGAGACCCAGTACTTC.